This T cell receptor (beta chain) derives from a study of Graves' ophthalmopathy and Graves' hyperthyroidism. Uncontrolled infections, pregnancy, lactation or other autoimmune diseases led to patient exclusion. Clinicians diagnosed using symptoms, serum thyroxine, TRAb, thyroid ultrasound and orbital computed tomography. In the case of this clonotype: What it binds is unknown.

The CDR3 runs to 16 residues. With 4 bases clipped from V and 3 bases from J, the junction kept 9 bases outside the gene matches. Germline V gives CDR1 SGHTA, CDR2 FQGNSA. Amplification of the TCR beta CDR3 regions used RNA transcripts (as template). Second-round multiplex PCR followed a first-round RT-PCR using HTBI primers. TCRdb reprocessed the multiplex PCR reads via MiXCR and lists one record per CDR3 protein. This sample yields 900,000 to 1,200,000 distinct CDR3 sequences, of which about two fifths are seen a single time; around 10% belongs to the top ten. Study-level results: The authors also found most expanded thyroid clonotypes above 0.001 frequency in blood.

The sample was peripheral blood or thyroid tissue (not recorded which). The clonotype comes from an adult man with Graves' hyperthyroidism. The V call is TRBV7-2, the J call TRBJ2-7; 10 nucleotides line up with TRBD1. The CDR3 DNA reads TGTGCCAGCAGCTCCTTGACAGGGGGCTTCGGCTACGAGCAGTACTTC. Encoded protein: CASSSLTGGFGYEQYF.